This record covers a single T cell receptor beta chain. This entry comes from a study of CXCR3-negative and CXCR3-positive naive CD8 T cells. About the research overall: Every library held about 1.5 +/- 0.3 million TRB reads, and the total came to around 150 million.

The libraries of TRB cDNA were constructed through 5' RACE using UMI labels. TCRdb re-called the 5' RACE reads; every CDR3 protein appears as one record, without DNA. This sample contains about 40,000 distinct CDR3 sequences. The sorter processed each CD8+ T cell subset in triplicate at some 300,000 cells apiece. CDR1 and CDR2 (germline): SGHVS, FNYEAQ. The CDR3 is 15 amino acids. The source of this sequence is a human donor in good health. Some clones in this sample may be carry-over from other donors' samples. Sequencing was done on a sample of naive CXCR3- CD8+ T cells from blood. Subset described: CD45RO-CCR7+CD27+CD95- naive CD8+ T cells lacking CXCR3 (TNR3-). The chain has TRBV7-6 and TRBJ2-5; TCRdb picks TRBD2, but there is no DNA to check that call. The CDR3 loop reads CASSPREGRLETQYF.